This T cell receptor (beta chain) was retrieved from a study of regulatory T cells in long-lasting Graves disease (dated by TCRdb to about 2021). Background for the entire study: Persistent Graves' disease was defined as antithyroid drug treatment for over 5 years with persistently positive TSH receptor autoantibodies. This study used TCR sequencing and RNA sequencing of peripheral blood to compare persistent Graves' disease patients against newly diagnosed Graves' disease patients. The study took place in China and was registered as a clinical trial. A total of 33 samples underwent TCR sequencing, from about 13 patients with persistent Graves' disease and 20 or so patients with newly diagnosed Graves' disease. Antithyroid drugs had been taken for approximately 9.7 years on average by persistent Graves' disease patients in the clinical cohort.

Findings and caveats that apply to the study as a whole: Lower TCR Shannon entropy and fewer highly expanded clones were observed in persistent Graves' disease patients than in newly diagnosed patients, which suggested clonal expansion. More public clonotypes were shared among persistent patients (roughly 2,700) than among newly diagnosed patients (966). Only peripheral blood was studied, because thyroid tissue, the primary lesion, was inaccessible. Sequencing and analysis were limited to the TCR beta chain. Preferential use of TRBV28, TRBJ1-2 and TRBJ2-5 was observed in persistent disease, whereas TRBV20-1 and TRBJ2-1 were favored in newly diagnosed disease. As a limitation, the authors acknowledged that the small sample size may reduce accuracy.

In the paper's terms, the time point label means: persistent/refractory GD, antithyroid drugs over 5 years with positive TRAb. RNA was extracted from PBMCs in TRIzol for both TCR sequencing and RNA sequencing. The diagnosis of Graves' disease was made according to American Thyroid Association guidelines. Recruitment of patients was carried out at an endocrinology department in Xi'an, China. From each patient, around 9 milliliters of peripheral blood was collected into an EDTA anticoagulant tube. PBMCs were isolated by Ficoll Paque Plus density gradient separation without further T cell sorting. An Agilent 2100 Bioanalyzer and agarose gel were used to check RNA quality, while a NanoDrop 2000 measured RNA concentration. Receptor libraries were prepared by multiplex PCR. The instrument was an Illumina HiSeq 4000. iRepertoire HTBI primers and Arm-PCR amplification of CDR3 regions were used to construct TCR beta libraries. Before sequencing, the PCR products went through gel purification. In the source study's methods: A total of 62 TRBV and 14 TRBJ segments were identified across samples and were used for gene usage analysis of CDR3 amino acid clonotypes. COPE and FqMerger were used to merge the filtered high-quality paired reads into contigs. BLAST was used to align contigs to the IMGT TRBV, TRBD and TRBJ reference genes, and CDR3 was defined following IMGT. Highly expanded clones were defined as clonotypes with a frequency above 0.1%. Shannon entropy was used to measure repertoire diversity, and the Gini coefficient was used to measure V-J evenness. Clonotypes shared by more than one individual were considered public. TCRdb passed the public sequencing reads through fastp at Q25 and MiXCR, retaining productive beta sequences. Identical CDR3 protein sequences are pooled into one entry, listed with their most common genes and DNA. The V and J calls follow TCRdb's processing rather than the paper's. The sample table holds fewer than 550,000 distinct CDR3 sequences, of which around a fifth were seen once. The biggest ten clones account for around 7% of the sample.

This clonotype was seen many times. Its antigen remains unidentified. Within one base of it there is no much larger clone, and no base qualities were kept. In the germline V gene, CDR1 corresponds to MDHEN and CDR2 to SYDVKM. The trim is 6 bases for V and 2 bases for J, with a gap of 11 bases between the germline ends. Including cysteine and phenylalanine, the CDR3 has 13 amino acids. Only the CDR3 part of the read is kept: 39 bases, read in frame from the first base. This clonotype was obtained from a female donor with Graves disease. Sequencing was performed on peripheral blood mononuclear cells (PBMCs), taken when the disease was refractory, from a patient treated with antithyroid drugs. The rearrangement joined TRBV28 to TRBJ2-7, and perhaps TRBD1 as D gene, on 6 matching bases. The CDR3 amino acid sequence is: CASRSGTPYEQYF. The DNA sequence is as follows: TGTGCCAGCAGATCCGGGACACCCTACGAGCAGTACTTC.